This T cell receptor beta chain was sequenced during a study of beta chain features in type 1 diabetes. Study results and limitations: Naive, central memory and regulatory TCRB repertoires appeared more similar among patients than healthy donors. Fewer junction insertions and more nucleotide deletions appeared in type 1 diabetes patients. Type 1 diabetes patients had moderately but significantly shorter TCRB CDR3s in all four CD4+ subsets.

Trimming took 6 bases from V and 3 from J; bases not matched to a gene: 8. The CDR3 runs to 14 residues. Germline V gene data show CDR1 as MDHEN and CDR2 as SYDVKM. Donors underwent one heparinised blood draw, around 100 mL on average. CD4+ naive, central memory, regulatory and stem cell-like memory cells were sorted via CD45RO/CCR7/CD25/CD127/CD95/CD27. Expressed TCRB transcripts were sequenced, since all the RNA that had been isolated was reverse transcribed. Assay: immunoSEQ multiplex PCR; the TCRdb copy retains only in-frame clones and omits some. The sample carries a few hundred thousand clones, around 10% recorded once. Comment on this clone: Its antigen is not known.

The receptor was isolated from a young man with type 1 diabetes. J is TRBJ2-7 and V is TRBV28; 7 bases are shared with TRBD1. Material: central memory CD4+ T cells from blood. CDR3 residues: CASSFIGTVYEQYF. As DNA, the CDR3 is TGTGCCAGCAGCTTTATCGGGACAGTCTACGAGCAGTACTTC.